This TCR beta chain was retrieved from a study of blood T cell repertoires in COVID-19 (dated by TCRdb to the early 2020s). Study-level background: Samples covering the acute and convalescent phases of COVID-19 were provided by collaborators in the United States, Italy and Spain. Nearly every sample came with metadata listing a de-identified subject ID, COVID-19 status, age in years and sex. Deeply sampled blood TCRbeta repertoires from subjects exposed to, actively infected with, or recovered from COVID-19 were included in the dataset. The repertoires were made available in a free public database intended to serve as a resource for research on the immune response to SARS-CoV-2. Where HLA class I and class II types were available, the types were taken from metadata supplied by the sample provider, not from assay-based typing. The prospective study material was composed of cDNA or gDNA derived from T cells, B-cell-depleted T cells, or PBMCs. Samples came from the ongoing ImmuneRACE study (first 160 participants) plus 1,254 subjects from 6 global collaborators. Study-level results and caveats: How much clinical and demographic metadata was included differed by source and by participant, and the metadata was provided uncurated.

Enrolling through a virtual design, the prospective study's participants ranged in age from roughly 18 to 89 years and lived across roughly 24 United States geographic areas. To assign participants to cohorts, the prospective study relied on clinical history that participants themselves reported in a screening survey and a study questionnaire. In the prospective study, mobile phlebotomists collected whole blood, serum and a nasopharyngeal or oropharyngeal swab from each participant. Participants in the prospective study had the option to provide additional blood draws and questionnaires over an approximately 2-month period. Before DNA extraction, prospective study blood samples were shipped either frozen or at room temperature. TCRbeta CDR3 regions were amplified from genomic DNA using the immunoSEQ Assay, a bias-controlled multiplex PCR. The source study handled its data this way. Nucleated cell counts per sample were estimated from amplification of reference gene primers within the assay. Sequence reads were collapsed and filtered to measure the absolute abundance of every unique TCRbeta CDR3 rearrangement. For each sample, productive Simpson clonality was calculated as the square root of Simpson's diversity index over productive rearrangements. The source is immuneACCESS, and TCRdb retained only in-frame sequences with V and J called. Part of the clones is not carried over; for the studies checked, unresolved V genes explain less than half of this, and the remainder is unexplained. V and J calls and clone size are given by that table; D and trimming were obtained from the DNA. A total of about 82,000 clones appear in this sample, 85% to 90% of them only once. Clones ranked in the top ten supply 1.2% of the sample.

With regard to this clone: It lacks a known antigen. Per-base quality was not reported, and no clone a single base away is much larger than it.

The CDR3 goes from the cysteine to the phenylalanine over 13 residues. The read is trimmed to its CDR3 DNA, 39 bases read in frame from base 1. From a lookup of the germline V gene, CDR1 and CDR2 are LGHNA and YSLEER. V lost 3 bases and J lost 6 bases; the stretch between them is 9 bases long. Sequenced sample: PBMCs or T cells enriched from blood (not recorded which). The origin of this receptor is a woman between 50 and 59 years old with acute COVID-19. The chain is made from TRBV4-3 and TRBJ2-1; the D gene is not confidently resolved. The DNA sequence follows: TGCGCCAGCAGCCACGCCCAGTCCAATGAGCAGTTCTTC. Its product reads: CASSHAQSNEQFF.